This T cell receptor beta chain is drawn from a study of T-cell reconstitution after alpha-beta-depleted transplantation in children. The TCRbeta library incorporated unique molecular identifiers. TCRdb independently ran MiXCR on the PCR reads; one entry per CDR3 protein. In the table there are about 270,000 distinct CDR3 sequences, approximately 9.6% of which are singletons. This clonotype came up many times. The CDR3 is 11 residues long. Germline V gene data show CDR1 as SGHAT and CDR2 as FQNNGV. V shed 2 bases and J shed 7 bases, with 2 bases lying between them. This sample comprised PBMCs from the stem cell graft donor, obtained from the stem cell graft. This TCR came from a human donor who donated a stem cell graft to a child with SCID. The chain links TRBV11-2 to TRBJ1-4; no definite D call. The CDR3 nucleotides are TGTGCCAGCAGCTTATTTGAAAAACTGTTTTTT. The encoded protein is CASSLFEKLFF.